These T cell receptor beta chains were read from a single sample in a study of beta chain features in type 1 diabetes. This table comes from immunoSEQ multiplex PCR, and its TCRdb copy is limited to in-frame clones, with some not included. In the table there are roughly 180,000 clones, 6.5% to 8.5% of which are singletons. Sequencing was carried out using central memory CD4+ T cells from blood. These receptors all stem from a man aged 18 to 30 with type 1 diabetes. CDR3s leave out the opening cysteine and the closing phenylalanine or tryptophan. The D gene is left open where the match is weak. Clone size appears in some rows only: once, few, many, or a class for an expanded clone.

v_gene | d_gene | abundance | CDR3aa
TRBV7-2 | TRBD2 | . | ASSSGLAGEQY
TRBV18 | . | . | ASSPARGLTYEQY
TRBV7-2 | TRBD1 | . | ASSLAGQPLES
TRBV29-1 | TRBD2 | . | SVVTSGGETQY
TRBV28 | TRBD2 | few | ASSEKRGGANWKTDTQY
TRBV7-9 | . | . | ASSPPGFGGANVLT
TRBV25-1 | TRBD1 | few | ASSEKAGGLNTEAF
TRBV20-1 | . | . | SASTTTEAF
TRBV7-6 | . | many | ASSPASRWPNEQF
TRBV6-5 | TRBD2 | many | ASRPGLAGLQY
TRBV2 | . | . | ASSVGGDYEQY
TRBV7-2 | TRBD2 | few | ASSQKGNSGRNTDTQY
TRBV30 | TRBD1 | few | AWADRARPRLPL
TRBV7-8 | . | . | ASSSSGAGYEQY
TRBV7-2 | . | . | ASSFPGLTNEQF
TRBV27 | . | . | ASSLNSYSNQPQH
TRBV9 | . | many | ASSLEGRDPQY
TRBV4-1 | . | . | ASSQVTGDYGYT
TRBV5-4 | . | . | ASSFKPKDTQY
TRBV4-3 | TRBD2 | . | ASSPSLATIYEQY
TRBV6-1 | . | . | ASSPTAGYYGYT
TRBV5-4 | . | few | ASSPPGAGAPGENEQF
TRBV18 | . | . | ASSPQRDKGGGAF
TRBV5-1 | TRBD1 | few | ASRRGDRDYGYT
TRBV29-1 | . | . | SVFSGSYEQY
TRBV30 | TRBD1 | . | AWRSAGGIYEQY
TRBV7-2 | TRBD1 | few | ASSRDRGGNEQY
TRBV5-4 | TRBD1 | . | ASSWDQTGQETQY
TRBV5-1 | . | few | ASSPSGRNTEAF
TRBV5-1 | TRBD1 | few | ASSLGQGGGANVLT
TRBV7-2 | . | . | ASSKPVGPDTQY
TRBV5-1 | TRBD2 | . | ASSPSSGSVDEQF
TRBV5-1 | . | . | ASSLYSGSRPTEAF
TRBV7-9 | . | few | ASSFPGKAREQY
TRBV27 | . | . | ASASSKRGLNRVDSEQY
TRBV4-3 | . | . | ASSQLTGLDNSPLH
TRBV10-1 | . | many | ASSAAYSGADTQY
TRBV7-2 | TRBD2 | few | ASSLERGQYNEQF